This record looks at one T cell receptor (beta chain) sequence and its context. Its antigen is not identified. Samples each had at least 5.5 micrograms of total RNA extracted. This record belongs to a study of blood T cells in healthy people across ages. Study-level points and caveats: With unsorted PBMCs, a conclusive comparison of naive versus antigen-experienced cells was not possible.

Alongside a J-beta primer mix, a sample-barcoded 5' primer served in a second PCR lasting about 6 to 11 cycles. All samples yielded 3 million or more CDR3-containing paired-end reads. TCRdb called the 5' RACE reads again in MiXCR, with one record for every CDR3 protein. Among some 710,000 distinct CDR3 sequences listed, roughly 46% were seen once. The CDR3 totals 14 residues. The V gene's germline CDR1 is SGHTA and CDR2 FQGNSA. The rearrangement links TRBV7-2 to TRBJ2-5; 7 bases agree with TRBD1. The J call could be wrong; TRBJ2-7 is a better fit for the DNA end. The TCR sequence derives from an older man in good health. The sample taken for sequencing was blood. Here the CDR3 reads CASTRDSLNYEQYF. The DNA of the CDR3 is TGTGCCAGCACAAGGGACAGCTTAAACTACGAGCAGTACTTC.